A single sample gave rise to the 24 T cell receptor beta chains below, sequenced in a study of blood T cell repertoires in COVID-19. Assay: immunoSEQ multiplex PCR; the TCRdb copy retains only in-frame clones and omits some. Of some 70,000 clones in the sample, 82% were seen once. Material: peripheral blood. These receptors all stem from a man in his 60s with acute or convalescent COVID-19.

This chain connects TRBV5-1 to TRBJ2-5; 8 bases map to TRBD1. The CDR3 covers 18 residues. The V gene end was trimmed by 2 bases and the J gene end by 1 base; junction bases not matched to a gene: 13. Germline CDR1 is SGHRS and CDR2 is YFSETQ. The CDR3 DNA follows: TGCGCCAGCAGCTTAGGGTCAAGTGGGACAGGCATCCAAGAGACCCAGTACTTC. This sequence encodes CASSLGSSGTGIQETQYF.

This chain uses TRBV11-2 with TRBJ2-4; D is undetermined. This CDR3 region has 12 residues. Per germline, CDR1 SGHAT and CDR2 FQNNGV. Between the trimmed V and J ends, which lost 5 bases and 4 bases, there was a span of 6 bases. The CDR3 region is CASSRGKNIQYF. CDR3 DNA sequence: TGTGCCAGCAGCCGAGGAAAAAACATTCAGTACTTC. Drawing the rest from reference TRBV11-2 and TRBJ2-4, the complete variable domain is EAGVAQSPRYKIIEKRQSVAFWCNPISGHATLYWYQQILGQGPKLLIQFQNNGVVDDSQLPKDRFSAERLKGVDSTLKIQPAKLEDSAVYLCASSRGKNIQYFGAGTRLSVL.

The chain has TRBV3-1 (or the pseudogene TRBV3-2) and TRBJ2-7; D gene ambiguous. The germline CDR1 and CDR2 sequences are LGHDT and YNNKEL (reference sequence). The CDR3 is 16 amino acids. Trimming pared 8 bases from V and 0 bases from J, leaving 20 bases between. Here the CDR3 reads CASFLRRCPSSYEQYV. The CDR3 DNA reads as TGTGCCAGCTTCCTTCGGCGGTGCCCAAGCTCCTACGAGCAGTACGTC.

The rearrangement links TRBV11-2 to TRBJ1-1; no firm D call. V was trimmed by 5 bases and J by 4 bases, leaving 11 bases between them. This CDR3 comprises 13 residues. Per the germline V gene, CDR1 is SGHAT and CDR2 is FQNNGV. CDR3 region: CASSPRGGTEAFF. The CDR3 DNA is TGTGCCAGCAGCCCCCGGGGTGGCACTGAAGCTTTCTTT.

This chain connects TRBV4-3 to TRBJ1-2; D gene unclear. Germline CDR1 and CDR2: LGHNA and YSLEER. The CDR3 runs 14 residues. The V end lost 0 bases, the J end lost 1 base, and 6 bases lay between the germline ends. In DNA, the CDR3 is TGCGCCAGCAGCCAAGATTACGGTAACTATGGCTACACCTTC. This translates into CASSQDYGNYGYTF.

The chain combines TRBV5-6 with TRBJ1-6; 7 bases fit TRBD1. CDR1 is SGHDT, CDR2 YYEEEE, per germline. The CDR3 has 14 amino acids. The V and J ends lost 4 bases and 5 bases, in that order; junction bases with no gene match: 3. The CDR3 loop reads CASSLQGDNSPLHF. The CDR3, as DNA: TGTGCCAGCAGCCTCCAGGGGGATAATTCACCCCTCCACTTT.

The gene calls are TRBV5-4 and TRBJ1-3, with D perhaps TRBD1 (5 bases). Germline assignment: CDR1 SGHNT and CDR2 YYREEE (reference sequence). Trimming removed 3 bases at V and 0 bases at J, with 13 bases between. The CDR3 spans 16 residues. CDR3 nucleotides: TGTGCCAGCAGCTCGAACCCGGGGGGCTCTGGAAACACCATATATTTT. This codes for CASSSNPGGSGNTIYF. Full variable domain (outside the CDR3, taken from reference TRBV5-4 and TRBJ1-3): ETGVTQSPTHLIKTRGQQVTLRCSSQSGHNTVSWYQQALGQGPQFIFQYYREEENGRGNFPPRFSGLQFPNYSSELNVNALELDDSALYLCASSSNPGGSGNTIYFGEGSWLTVV.

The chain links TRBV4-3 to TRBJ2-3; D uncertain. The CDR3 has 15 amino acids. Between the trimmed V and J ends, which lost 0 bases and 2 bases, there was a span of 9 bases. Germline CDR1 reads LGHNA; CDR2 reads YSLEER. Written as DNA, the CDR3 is TGCGCCAGCAGCCAAGACTCACTCTCCACAGATACGCAGTATTTT. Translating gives CASSQDSLSTDTQYF.

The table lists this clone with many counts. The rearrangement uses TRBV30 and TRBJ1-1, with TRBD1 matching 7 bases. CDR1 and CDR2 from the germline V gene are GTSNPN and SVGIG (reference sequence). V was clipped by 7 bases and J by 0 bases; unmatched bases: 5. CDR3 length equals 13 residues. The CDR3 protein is CALVQGMNTEAFF. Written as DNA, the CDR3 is TGTGCCTTAGTACAGGGGATGAACACTGAAGCTTTCTTT. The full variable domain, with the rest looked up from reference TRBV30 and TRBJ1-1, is SQTIHQWPATLVQPVGSPLSLECTVEGTSNPNLYWYRQAAGRGLQLLFYSVGIGQISSEVPQNLSASRPQDRQFILSSKKLLLSDSGFYLCALVQGMNTEAFFGQGTRLTVV.

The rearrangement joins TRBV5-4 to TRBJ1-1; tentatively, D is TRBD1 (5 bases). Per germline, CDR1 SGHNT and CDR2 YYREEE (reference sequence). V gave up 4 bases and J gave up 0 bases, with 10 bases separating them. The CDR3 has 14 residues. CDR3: CASSSQGMNTEAFF. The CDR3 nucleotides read TGTGCCAGCAGCAGTCAGGGAATGAACACTGAAGCTTTCTTT. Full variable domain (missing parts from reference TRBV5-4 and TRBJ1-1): ETGVTQSPTHLIKTRGQQVTLRCSSQSGHNTVSWYQQALGQGPQFIFQYYREEENGRGNFPPRFSGLQFPNYSSELNVNALELDDSALYLCASSSQGMNTEAFFGQGTRLTVV.

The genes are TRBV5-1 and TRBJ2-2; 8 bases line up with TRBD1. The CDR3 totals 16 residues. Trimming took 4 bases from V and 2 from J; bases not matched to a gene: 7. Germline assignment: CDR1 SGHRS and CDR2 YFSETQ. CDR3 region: CASSLPGTGNTGELFF. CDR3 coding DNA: TGCGCCAGCAGCCTACCCGGGACAGGTAACACCGGGGAGCTGTTTTTT.

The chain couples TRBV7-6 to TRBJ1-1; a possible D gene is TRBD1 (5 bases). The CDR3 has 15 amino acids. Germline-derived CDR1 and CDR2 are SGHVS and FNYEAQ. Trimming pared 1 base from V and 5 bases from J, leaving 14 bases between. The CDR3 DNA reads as TGTGCCAGCAGCTTAGAGGCCAGGGCGACGACTGAAGCTTTCTTT. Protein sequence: CASSLEARATTEAFF.

Here the CDR3 DNA reads TGTGCCAGCAGCTCCCAGGGACAGGGGGCATCCTACGAGCAGTACGTC. Amino acid sequence: CASSSQGQGASYEQYV. The chain joins TRBV5-4 to TRBJ2-7; 12 nucleotides align to TRBD1. Germline V CDR1 and CDR2: SGHNT, YYREEE (reference sequence). V lost 3 bases and J lost 1; bases outside the gene matches: 5. The CDR3 runs 16 residues.

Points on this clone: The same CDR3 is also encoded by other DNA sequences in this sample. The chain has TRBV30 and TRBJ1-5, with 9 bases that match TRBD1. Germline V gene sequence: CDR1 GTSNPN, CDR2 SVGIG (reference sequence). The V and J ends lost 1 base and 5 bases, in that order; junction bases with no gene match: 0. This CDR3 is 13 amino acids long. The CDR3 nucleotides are TGTGCCTGGAGTGGGACAGGGGATCAGCCCCAGCATTTT. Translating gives CAWSGTGDQPQHF.

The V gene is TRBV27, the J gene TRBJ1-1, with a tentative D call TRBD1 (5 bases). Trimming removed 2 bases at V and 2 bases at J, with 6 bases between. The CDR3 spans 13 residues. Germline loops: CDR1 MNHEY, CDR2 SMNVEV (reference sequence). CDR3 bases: TGTGCCAGCAGTTTACAGGGAAACACTGAAGCTTTCTTT. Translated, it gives CASSLQGNTEAFF.

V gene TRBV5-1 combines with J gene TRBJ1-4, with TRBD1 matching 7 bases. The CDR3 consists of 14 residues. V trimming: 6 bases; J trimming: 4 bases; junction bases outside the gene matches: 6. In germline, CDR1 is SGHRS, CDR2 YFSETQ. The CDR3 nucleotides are TGCGCCAGCACCTCCGGGACAGATAATGAAAAACTGTTTTTT. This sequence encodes CASTSGTDNEKLFF.

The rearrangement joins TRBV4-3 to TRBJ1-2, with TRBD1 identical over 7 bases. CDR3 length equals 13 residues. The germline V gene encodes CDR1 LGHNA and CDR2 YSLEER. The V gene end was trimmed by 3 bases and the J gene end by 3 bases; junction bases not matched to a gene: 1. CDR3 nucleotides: TGCGCCAGCAGCCACGGGACAGACTATGGCTACACCTTC. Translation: CASSHGTDYGYTF.

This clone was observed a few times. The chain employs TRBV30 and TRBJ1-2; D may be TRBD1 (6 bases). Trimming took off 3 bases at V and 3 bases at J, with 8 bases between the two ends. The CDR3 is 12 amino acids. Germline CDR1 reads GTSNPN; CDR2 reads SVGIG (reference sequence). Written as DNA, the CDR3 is TGTGCCTGGAGGAAGGGGGACTATGGCTACACCTTC. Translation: CAWRKGDYGYTF.

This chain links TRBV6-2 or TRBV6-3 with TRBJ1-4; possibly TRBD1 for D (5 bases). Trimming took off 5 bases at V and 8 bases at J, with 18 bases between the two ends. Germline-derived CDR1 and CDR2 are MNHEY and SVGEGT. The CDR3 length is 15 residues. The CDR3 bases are TGTGCCAGCAGTGACGCCGGTCAGGGATGGGAAAAACTGTTTTTT. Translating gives CASSDAGQGWEKLFF.

CDR3 bases: TGTGCCAGCAGCGGCGCGGGACAGGCTAATTCACCCCTCCACTTT. Residues: CASSGAGQANSPLHF. The V gene is TRBV9, the J gene TRBJ1-6; TRBD1 agrees at 8 bases. V dropped 3 bases and J dropped 6; count of bases not matched to a gene: 5. CDR3 length equals 15 residues. Germline CDR1 reads SGDLS; CDR2 reads YYNGEE.

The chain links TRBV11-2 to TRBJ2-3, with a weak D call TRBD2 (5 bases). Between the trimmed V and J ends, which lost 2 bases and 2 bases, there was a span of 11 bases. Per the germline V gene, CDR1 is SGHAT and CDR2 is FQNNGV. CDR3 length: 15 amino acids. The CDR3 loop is CASSLNLDYTDTQYF. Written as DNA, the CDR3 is TGTGCCAGCAGCTTAAACCTAGACTACACAGATACGCAGTATTTT.

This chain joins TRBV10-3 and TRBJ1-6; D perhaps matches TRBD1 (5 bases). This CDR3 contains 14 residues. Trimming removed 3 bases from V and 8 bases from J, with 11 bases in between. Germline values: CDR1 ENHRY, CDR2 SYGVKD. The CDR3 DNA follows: TGTGCCATCAGTGATCAGGGTGAAGATTCACCCCTCCACTTT. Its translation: CAISDQGEDSPLHF.

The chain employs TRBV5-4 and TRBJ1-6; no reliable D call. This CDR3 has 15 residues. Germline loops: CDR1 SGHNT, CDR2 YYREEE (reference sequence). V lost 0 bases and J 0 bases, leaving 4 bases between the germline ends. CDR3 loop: CASSLGSSYNSPLHF. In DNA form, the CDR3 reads TGTGCCAGCAGCTTGGGGAGCTCCTATAATTCACCCCTCCACTTT. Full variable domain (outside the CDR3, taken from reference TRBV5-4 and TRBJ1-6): ETGVTQSPTHLIKTRGQQVTLRCSSQSGHNTVSWYQQALGQGPQFIFQYYREEENGRGNFPPRFSGLQFPNYSSELNVNALELDDSALYLCASSLGSSYNSPLHFGNGTRLTVT.

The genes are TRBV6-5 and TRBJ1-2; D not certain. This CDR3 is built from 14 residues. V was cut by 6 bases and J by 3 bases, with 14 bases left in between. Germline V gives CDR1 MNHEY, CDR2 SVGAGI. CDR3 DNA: TGTGCCAGCAGCGTCGGAGGCGGGCACTATGGCTACACCTTC. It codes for CASSVGGGHYGYTF.